This T cell receptor (beta chain) was sequenced for a study of blood T cell repertoires in COVID-19. Study-level information: Samples taken during acute and convalescent COVID-19 were collected in the United States, Italy and Spain. PBMCs, B-cell-depleted T cells, or T cells provided the cDNA or gDNA that made up the material.

The assay was immunoSEQ multiplex PCR, and TCRdb's table has in-frame clones only and misses some. Among tens of thousands of clones listed, about 88% were seen once. This CDR3 has 14 residues. The ends lost 4 bases at V and 7 bases at J; junction bases unmatched: 8. The germline V gene has CDR1 SGHRS and CDR2 YFSETQ. The TCR sequence derives from a human donor in a cohort sampled during active COVID-19. Material: peripheral blood. This chain joins TRBV5-1 and TRBJ2-7; 10 bases match TRBD1. In DNA, the CDR3 is TGCGCCAGCAGCACGGGACAGGGGTTTGGTGAGCAGTACTTC. Its translation: CASSTGQGFGEQYF.